This T cell receptor beta chain was captured in a study of identifying expanded T cells in peripheral blood. The CDR3 runs 14 residues. The ends were cut back, 1 base at V and 5 bases at J, with 11 bases in the middle. Germline V gene data show CDR1 as SEHNR and CDR2 as FQNEAQ (reference sequence). Some clones are missing from TCRdb's copy, which holds only in-frame ones; the method was immunoSEQ multiplex PCR. The sample lists 90,000 to 110,000 clones; approximately 90% were seen once. This sequence joins TRBV7-9 and TRBJ1-1; the D is unclear. This clonotype was sampled from a person aged 18 to 75 in good health. Sequencing used blood. The CDR3, as DNA: TGTGCCAGCAGCTTAGGAAGGGATAGGACTGAAGCTTTCTTT. It encodes CASSLGRDRTEAFF.